This TCR beta chain is from a study of a mutant IDH1 vaccine in newly diagnosed glioma. Study as a whole: Receipt of radiotherapy, temozolomide, or both preceded the study, and most received both.

The CDR3 length is 16 residues. V was pared by 6 bases and J by 7 bases, with 22 bases between. The germline gives CDR1 MNHEY, CDR2 SMNVEV (reference sequence). Time point in this sample: baseline, week 1 (first vaccination visit). Treatment meaning: pre-vaccination baseline after standard-of-care therapy. The table came from immunoSEQ multiplex PCR; TCRdb's copy has only in-frame clones and leaves some out. The sample comprises approximately 92,000 clones, just under 80% of which are singletons, and approximately 7.6% rests with the top ten. The sequencing used PBMCs, collected from a glioma patient treated with radiotherapy, temozolomide or both. V usage is TRBV27 and J usage is TRBJ2-1, with a weak D call TRBD2 (6 bases). The sequence derives from a middle-aged man with glioma. This CDR3 reads CASSLLTGRGRNEQFF. Here the CDR3 DNA reads TGTGCCAGCAGCCTCCTGACCGGGCGGGGCAGGAATGAGCAGTTCTTC.